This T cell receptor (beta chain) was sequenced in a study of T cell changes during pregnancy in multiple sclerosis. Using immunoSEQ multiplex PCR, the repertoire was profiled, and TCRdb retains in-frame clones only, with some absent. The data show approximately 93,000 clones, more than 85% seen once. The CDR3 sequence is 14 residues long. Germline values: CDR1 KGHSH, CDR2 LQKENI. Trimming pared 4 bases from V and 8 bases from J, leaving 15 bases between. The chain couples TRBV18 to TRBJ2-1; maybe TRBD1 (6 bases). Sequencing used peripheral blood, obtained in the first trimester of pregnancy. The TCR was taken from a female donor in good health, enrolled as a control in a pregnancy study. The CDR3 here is CASSREPGADEQFF. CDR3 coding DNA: TGTGCCAGCTCACGAGAACCAGGGGCGGATGAGCAGTTCTTC.